A selection of T cell receptor beta chains follows, all from one sample in a study of blood T cell repertoires in COVID-19. Profiled with immunoSEQ multiplex PCR; TCRdb holds only in-frame clones, not every one. In the table there are about 240,000 clones, 80% to 90% of which are singletons. The sequenced sample was peripheral blood. Every receptor here comes from a woman of 80 years or more with COVID-19, enrolled during active disease. The CDR3 runs from the conserved cysteine through the conserved F or W. A D gene is named only where the DNA matches it firmly. Rows give clone size only sometimes, using once, few, many, or a class for an expanded clone.

J gene: TRBJ1-2
V gene: TRBV6-6
clone size: .
D gene: TRBD1
CDR3 protein: CASSSKQGAQNGYTF
CDR3 DNA: TGTGCCAGCAGTTCAAAACAGGGGGCTCAAAATGGCTACACCTTC

J gene: TRBJ1-5
V gene: TRBV28
clone size: .
D gene: .
CDR3 protein: CASSLGQNQPQHF
CDR3 DNA: TGTGCCAGCAGTTTAGGTCAGAATCAGCCCCAGCATTTT

J gene: TRBJ1-1
V gene: TRBV5-6
clone size: .
D gene: TRBD1
CDR3 protein: CASSARDRSTEAFF
CDR3 DNA: TGTGCCAGCAGCGCCCGGGACAGGTCGACTGAAGCTTTCTTT

J gene: TRBJ2-3
V gene: TRBV27
clone size: .
D gene: TRBD2
CDR3 protein: CASSLRSSGGTDTQYF
CDR3 DNA: TGTGCCAGCAGTTTAAGGAGTTCGGGAGGGACAGATACGCAGTATTTT

J gene: TRBJ1-2
V gene: TRBV28
clone size: many
D gene: .
CDR3 protein: CASRPQGYRGYTF
CDR3 DNA: TGTGCCAGCAGGCCCCAGGGGTATCGTGGCTACACCTTC

J gene: TRBJ1-2
V gene: TRBV7-2
clone size: .
D gene: .
CDR3 protein: CASSLLGGFYGYTF
CDR3 DNA: TGTGCCAGCAGCTTATTAGGCGGTTTCTATGGCTACACCTTC

J gene: TRBJ2-7
V gene: TRBV4-1
clone size: .
D gene: .
CDR3 protein: CASSRGTQGASYEQYF
CDR3 DNA: TGCGCCAGCAGCCGAGGAACACAAGGGGCCTCCTACGAGCAGTACTTC

J gene: TRBJ1-2
V gene: TRBV3-1/TRBV3-2
clone size: once
D gene: .
CDR3 protein: CASRGGPGGYTF
CDR3 DNA: TGTGCCTCAAGAGGGGGACCGGGTGGCTACACCTTC

J gene: TRBJ2-1
V gene: TRBV5-4
clone size: .
D gene: .
CDR3 protein: CASSLAGPMGEQFF
CDR3 DNA: TGTGCCAGCAGCTTGGCCGGCCCCATGGGCGAGCAGTTCTTC

J gene: TRBJ1-4
V gene: TRBV7-2
clone size: .
D gene: .
CDR3 protein: CASSLAGAREKLFF
CDR3 DNA: TGTGCCAGCAGCTTAGCGGGGGCTCGAGAAAAACTGTTTTTT

J gene: TRBJ1-6
V gene: TRBV18
clone size: .
D gene: TRBD1
CDR3 protein: CASSRDRENSPLHF
CDR3 DNA: TGTGCCAGCTCACGTGACAGGGAGAATTCACCCCTCCACTTT

J gene: TRBJ2-5
V gene: TRBV5-4
clone size: .
D gene: TRBD1
CDR3 protein: CASSSTGVGTQYF
CDR3 DNA: TGTGCCAGCAGCTCGACAGGGGTGGGGACCCAGTACTTC

J gene: TRBJ2-7
V gene: TRBV29-1
clone size: .
D gene: .
CDR3 protein: CSGTWSSYEQYF
CDR3 DNA: TGCAGCGGGACATGGAGCTCCTACGAGCAGTACTTC

J gene: TRBJ2-1
V gene: TRBV19
clone size: once
D gene: .
CDR3 protein: CASSRADSYNEQFF
CDR3 DNA: TGTGCCAGTAGTAGGGCAGACTCCTACAATGAGCAGTTCTTC

J gene: TRBJ1-3
V gene: TRBV9
clone size: .
D gene: .
CDR3 protein: CASSVEAGKAGNTIYF
CDR3 DNA: TGTGCCAGCAGCGTAGAGGCAGGGAAGGCTGGAAACACCATATATTTT

J gene: TRBJ2-7
V gene: TRBV11-1
clone size: .
D gene: .
CDR3 protein: CASSFHVPGEQYF
CDR3 DNA: TGTGCCAGCAGCTTCCACGTGCCGGGAGAGCAGTACTTC

J gene: TRBJ1-1
V gene: TRBV19
clone size: .
D gene: .
CDR3 protein: CASGLQGRGGAEAFF
CDR3 DNA: TGTGCCAGTGGGCTACAGGGTCGGGGCGGCGCTGAAGCTTTCTTT

J gene: TRBJ2-5
V gene: TRBV19
clone size: .
D gene: TRBD2
CDR3 protein: CASRLAGRETQYF
CDR3 DNA: TGTGCCAGTAGGCTAGCGGGACGGGAGACCCAGTACTTC

J gene: TRBJ1-1
V gene: TRBV24-1
clone size: .
D gene: .
CDR3 protein: CATSDSSPGNTEAFF
CDR3 DNA: TGTGCCACCAGTGATTCCTCTCCAGGGAACACTGAAGCTTTCTTT

J gene: TRBJ2-2
V gene: TRBV15
clone size: .
D gene: .
CDR3 protein: CATSIGAQGGAGELFF
CDR3 DNA: TGTGCCACCAGCATCGGGGCCCAAGGAGGGGCCGGGGAGCTGTTTTTT

J gene: TRBJ1-1
V gene: TRBV7-9
clone size: .
D gene: .
CDR3 protein: CASRPAGRSTEAFF
CDR3 DNA: TGTGCCAGCCGACCGGCAGGGAGGAGCACTGAAGCTTTCTTT

J gene: TRBJ1-3
V gene: TRBV18
clone size: .
D gene: .
CDR3 protein: CASSPPDSYGNTIYF
CDR3 DNA: TGTGCCAGCTCACCACCGGATAGCTACGGAAACACCATATATTTT

J gene: TRBJ2-1
V gene: TRBV9
clone size: .
D gene: TRBD1
CDR3 protein: CASTQGERSEQFF
CDR3 DNA: TGTGCCAGCACTCAGGGGGAACGGAGTGAGCAGTTCTTC

J gene: TRBJ2-2
V gene: TRBV3-1/TRBV3-2
clone size: .
D gene: TRBD1
CDR3 protein: CASSHETGIYTGELFF
CDR3 DNA: TGTGCCAGCAGCCACGAGACAGGGATCTACACCGGGGAGCTGTTTTTT

J gene: TRBJ1-1
V gene: TRBV5-1
clone size: .
D gene: .
CDR3 protein: CASRIVMNTEAFF
CDR3 DNA: TGCGCCAGCAGAATTGTAATGAACACTGAAGCTTTCTTT

J gene: TRBJ2-3
V gene: TRBV11-2
clone size: once
D gene: TRBD2
CDR3 protein: CASSPSLAGGEDTQYF
CDR3 DNA: TGTGCCAGCAGCCCTTCCCTAGCGGGGGGCGAGGATACGCAGTATTTT

J gene: TRBJ1-2
V gene: TRBV7-2
clone size: .
D gene: TRBD1
CDR3 protein: CASSSDRSYGYTF
CDR3 DNA: TGTGCCAGCAGCTCGGACAGGTCCTATGGCTACACCTTC

J gene: TRBJ1-2
V gene: TRBV6-5
clone size: .
D gene: TRBD1
CDR3 protein: CASSYSDRGSYGYTF
CDR3 DNA: TGTGCCAGCAGTTACTCGGACAGGGGTTCCTATGGCTACACCTTC

J gene: TRBJ1-6
V gene: TRBV5-4
clone size: .
D gene: .
CDR3 protein: CASSQGFDNSPLHF
CDR3 DNA: TGTGCCAGCAGCCAGGGATTCGATAATTCACCCCTCCACTTT

J gene: TRBJ2-1
V gene: TRBV11-2
clone size: .
D gene: .
CDR3 protein: CASSLSVSSWQFF
CDR3 DNA: TGTGCCAGCAGCTTGAGTGTCTCATCTTGGCAGTTCTTC

J gene: TRBJ2-1
V gene: TRBV5-1
clone size: .
D gene: .
CDR3 protein: CASSAAATVSLSYNEQFF
CDR3 DNA: TGCGCCAGCAGCGCGGCGGCGACAGTTTCGCTATCCTACAATGAGCAGTTCTTC